This TCR beta chain was captured in a study of blood T cell repertoires in COVID-19. As for the study in general: Specimens from acute and convalescent COVID-19 originated in the United States, Italy and Spain. Sample material is recorded as cDNA or gDNA derived from T cells, B-cell-depleted T cells, or PBMCs.

Source study methods: Amplification of reference gene primers was used by the study to estimate nucleated cell counts. Here immunoSEQ multiplex PCR was the method, and the copy in TCRdb shows in-frame clones only, minus some. V and J calls and clone size are as listed in that table; D and trimming were resolved from the DNA. The top ten clones hold 6.9% of a sample with 150,000 to 250,000 clones, about 80% of them seen once. This CDR3 contains 15 residues. Trimming stripped 0 bases from V and 5 bases from J, with 9 bases between. Germline CDR1 SGHRS, CDR2 YFSETQ. Sequencing used peripheral blood. The receptor's source is a human donor with acute or convalescent COVID-19. The donor label of this sample is uncertain. The chain links TRBV5-1 to TRBJ1-6, with D possibly being TRBD1 (6 bases). CDR3 sequence reads: CASSLVGGNNSPLHF. CDR3 DNA: TGCGCCAGCAGCTTGGTTGGGGGCAATAATTCACCCCTCCACTTT.